This paragraph reports one T cell receptor (beta chain). The sample comes from a study of blood T cell repertoires in COVID-19. Study-wide background: Sources were T cells, B-cell-depleted T cells, or PBMCs; the material itself was cDNA or gDNA.

Germline lookup yields CDR1 SGHDN and CDR2 FVKESK. The CDR3 has 19 amino acids. V gave up 0 bases and J gave up 7 bases; unmatched junction bases: 9. In assigning cohorts, the study relied on participant-reported clinical history. Within the 2 weeks before study entry, each person in the exposed group met a COVID-19 case. Produced via immunoSEQ multiplex PCR; TCRdb's table is partial and in-frame only. Here the sample spans roughly 250,000 clones, around four fifths being singletons. Input material: PBMCs or T cells enriched from blood (not recorded which). The V gene is TRBV14, the J gene TRBJ2-1; TRBD2 matches at 16 bases. This clonotype originated in a woman between 35 and 50 years old who had been exposed to COVID-19. This CDR3 is CASSQDPGLAGGPWNEQFF. Written as DNA, the CDR3 is TGTGCCAGCAGCCAAGATCCGGGACTAGCGGGGGGGCCCTGGAATGAGCAGTTCTTC.